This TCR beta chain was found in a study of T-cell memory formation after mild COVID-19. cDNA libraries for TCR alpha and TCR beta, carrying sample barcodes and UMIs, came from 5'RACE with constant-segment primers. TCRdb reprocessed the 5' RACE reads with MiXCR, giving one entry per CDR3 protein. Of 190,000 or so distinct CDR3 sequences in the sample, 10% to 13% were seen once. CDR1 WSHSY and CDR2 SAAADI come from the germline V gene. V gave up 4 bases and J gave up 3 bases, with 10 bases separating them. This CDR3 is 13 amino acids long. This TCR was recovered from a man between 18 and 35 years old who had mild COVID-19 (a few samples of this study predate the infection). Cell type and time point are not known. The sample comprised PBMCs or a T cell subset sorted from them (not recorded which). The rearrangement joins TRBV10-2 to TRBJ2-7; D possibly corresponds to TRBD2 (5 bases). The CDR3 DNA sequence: TGCGCCAGCAGTGCCGGGATAGACTACGAGCAGTACTTC. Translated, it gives CASSAGIDYEQYF.